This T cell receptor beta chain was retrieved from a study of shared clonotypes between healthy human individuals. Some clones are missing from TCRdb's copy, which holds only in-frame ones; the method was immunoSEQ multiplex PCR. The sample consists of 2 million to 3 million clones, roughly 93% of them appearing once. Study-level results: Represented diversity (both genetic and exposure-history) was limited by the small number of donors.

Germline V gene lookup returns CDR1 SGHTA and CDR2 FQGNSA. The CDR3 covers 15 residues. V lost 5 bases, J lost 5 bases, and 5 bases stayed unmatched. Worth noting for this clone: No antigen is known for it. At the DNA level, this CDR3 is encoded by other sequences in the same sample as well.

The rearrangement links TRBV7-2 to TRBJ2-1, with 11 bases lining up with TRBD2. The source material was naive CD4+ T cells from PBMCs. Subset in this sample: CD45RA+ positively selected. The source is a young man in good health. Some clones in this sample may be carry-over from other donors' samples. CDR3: CASSLGLAGNNEQFF. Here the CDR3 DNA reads TGTGCCAGCAGCCTTGGACTAGCGGGTAACAATGAGCAGTTCTTC.